These T cell receptor beta chains were read from a single sample in a study of CD8 T cells in ankylosing spondylitis. TCRdb ran MiXCR on the 5' RACE reads and lists one entry per CDR3 protein. The repertoire holds approximately 190,000 distinct CDR3 sequences, with roughly 13% as singletons. Specimen: blood, either unsorted or a sorted T cell fraction (not recorded which). These receptors all come from a female donor with ankylosing spondylitis or in good health (not recorded which). The CDR3 runs from the conserved cysteine through the conserved F or W. Each record gives: J gene, D gene, clone size, V gene, CDR3 protein, CDR3 DNA. D genes are given only for firm matches. Only part of the rows carry a size: once, few, many, or a class if the clone is expanded.

>TRBJ1-5|NA|many|TRBV11-2
CASSLEFGGNQPQHF
TGTGCCAGCAGCTTAGAATTCGGGGGGAATCAGCCCCAGCATTTT
>TRBJ2-1|NA|once|TRBV20-1
CSARRTYNEQFF
TGCAGTGCTAGAAGGACCTACAATGAGCAGTTCTTC
>TRBJ2-1|NA|many|TRBV4-1
CASSQELGRSSYNEQFF
TGCGCCAGCAGCCAAGAGTTGGGGCGGAGCTCCTACAATGAGCAGTTCTTC
>TRBJ2-7|NA|many|TRBV7-6
CASSFDPYEQYF
TGTGCCAGCAGCTTCGATCCCTACGAGCAGTACTTC
>TRBJ2-7|TRBD2|NA|TRBV6-1
CASSRAGVSVEQYF
TGTGCCAGCAGTCGGGCGGGAGTATCGGTCGAGCAGTACTTC
>TRBJ2-7|NA|many|TRBV4-3
CASSQARGYEQYF
TGCGCCAGCAGCCAAGCACGGGGGTACGAGCAGTACTTC
>TRBJ2-1|NA|NA|TRBV21-1
CASSNGLAGGQFFSEQFF
TGTGCCAGCAGCAATGGACTAGCGGGAGGGCAGTTTTTCAGTGAGCAGTTCTTC
>TRBJ2-1|NA|NA|TRBV20-1
CSAREGGSYNEQFF
TGCAGTGCTAGAGAAGGGGGCTCCTACAATGAGCAGTTCTTC
>TRBJ2-2|NA|many|TRBV5-1
CASSDRLTNTGELFF
TGCGCCAGCAGCGACAGGCTGACGAACACCGGGGAGCTGTTTTTT
>TRBJ1-2|NA|many|TRBV3-1
CATTGANYGYTF
TGTGCCACGACAGGAGCTAACTATGGCTACACCTTC
>TRBJ2-1|TRBD2|NA|TRBV7-9
CAGGRRAYNEQFF
TGTGCCGGCGGGAGAAGGGCCTACAATGAGCAGTTCTTC
>TRBJ2-1|NA|few|TRBV7-3
CASSLQGTLYNEQFF
TGTGCCAGCAGCTTACAGGGGACCCTCTACAATGAGCAGTTCTTC
>TRBJ1-1|NA|NA|TRBV7-8
CASSLAVRNTEAFF
TGTGCCAGCAGCTTAGCGGTAAGGAACACTGAAGCTTTCTTT
>TRBJ1-5|NA|few|TRBV6-2/TRBV6-3
CASSSGMASNQPQHF
TGTGCCAGTAGTTCGGGGATGGCTAGCAATCAGCCCCAGCATTTT
>TRBJ2-3|NA|NA|TRBV6-4
CASSAGLLSPDTQYF
TGTGCCAGCAGTGCAGGGCTCCTATCCCCAGATACGCAGTATTTT
>TRBJ2-3|NA|few|TRBV5-1
CASSLAADTQYF
TGCGCCAGCAGCTTGGCCGCAGATACGCAGTATTTT
>TRBJ1-2|NA|many|TRBV20-1
CSAPLYPPYGYTF
TGCAGTGCCCCCCTCTATCCGCCCTATGGCTACACCTTC
>TRBJ2-6|NA|few|TRBV4-1
CASGGSPGANVLTF
TGCGCCAGCGGGGGGTCCCCTGGGGCCAACGTCCTGACTTTC
>TRBJ1-1|TRBD1|many|TRBV9
CASSVAGGANTEAFF
TGTGCCAGCAGCGTAGCAGGGGGCGCGAACACTGAAGCTTTCTTT
>TRBJ1-1|TRBD1|many|TRBV29-1
CSVFQGEGAFF
TGCAGCGTATTCCAGGGGGAGGGTGCTTTCTTT
>TRBJ1-2|NA|many|TRBV5-1
CASSLSWTTEGYTF
TGCGCCAGCAGCCTCTCCTGGACGACCGAAGGCTACACCTTC
>TRBJ1-5|NA|NA|TRBV20-1
CSARGGIQPQHF
TGCAGTGCTAGGGGTGGTATTCAGCCCCAGCATTTT
>TRBJ2-1|NA|NA|TRBV20-1
CSAPDRLAFYNEQFF
TGCAGTGCTCCCGACCGGCTAGCGTTTTACAATGAGCAGTTCTTC
>TRBJ1-1|NA|many|TRBV5-5
CASSLGDTEAFF
TGTGCCAGCAGCTTGGGGGACACTGAAGCTTTCTTT
>TRBJ2-7|NA|NA|TRBV3-1
CASSQALASWEQYF
TGTGCCAGCAGCCAAGCGCTAGCGTCTTGGGAGCAGTACTTC
>TRBJ1-2|NA|many|TRBV12-3/TRBV12-4
CASSLMDVYGYTF
TGTGCCAGCAGTTTGATGGACGTATATGGCTACACCTTC
>TRBJ1-1|NA|many|TRBV29-1
CSVEAVMRGTEAFF
TGCAGCGTCGAGGCGGTTATGCGTGGCACTGAAGCTTTCTTT
>TRBJ1-1|NA|NA|TRBV4-2
CASSQGLIGTEAFF
TGTGCCAGCAGCCAAGGGCTGATTGGCACTGAAGCTTTCTTT
>TRBJ2-7|NA|many|TRBV15
CATSSSTGGYYEQYF
TGTGCCACCAGCAGTTCTACCGGGGGATACTACGAGCAGTACTTC
>TRBJ1-2|NA|few|TRBV18
CASSPPGQPLGGYTF
TGTGCCAGCTCACCACCGGGCCAGCCCTTAGGCGGCTACACCTTC
>TRBJ1-5|NA|many|TRBV27
CASSLSVDQPQHF
TGTGCCAGCAGTTTATCCGTCGATCAGCCCCAGCATTTT
>TRBJ1-6|NA|many|TRBV27
CASSLNGDPRPLHF
TGTGCCAGCAGTTTGAATGGGGACCCGAGGCCCCTCCACTTT
>TRBJ1-6|NA|many|TRBV19
CAGPGGRINSPLHF
TGTGCCGGGCCGGGGGGGAGAATTAATTCACCCCTCCACTTT
>TRBJ1-1|NA|few|TRBV18
CASSAGGPRQFTEAFF
TGTGCCAGCTCGGCCGGGGGGCCTCGACAGTTCACTGAAGCTTTCTTT